This T cell receptor (beta chain) was identified during a study of metastatic and nonmetastatic thyroid tumors. This CDR3 is 15 amino acids long. V was clipped by 1 base and J by 7 bases, with 17 bases between them. The germline gives CDR1 DFQATT, CDR2 SNEGSKA (reference sequence). Thyroid surgery took place with no prior treatment in any patient. This clone was observed a handful of times. In the study's own analysis: The study built a papillary thyroid cancer distant-metastasis classifier from CDR3 differences across clinicopathological groups. TCRdb reprocessed the PCR reads using MiXCR. The V and J calls were not made by the authors but by TCRdb's processing. The repertoire holds about 6,000 clones, with around 31% as singletons.

The sample was adjacent normal tissue. This sequence was found in a female donor with papillary thyroid cancer or a benign thyroid nodule (not recorded which). Some clones in this sample may be carry-over from other donors' samples. The chain recombines TRBV20-1 with TRBJ1-5; unclear D gene. The CDR3 is CSARARGLVRQPQHF. CDR3 nucleotide sequence: TGCAGTGCTAGAGCTCGGGGTTTGGTAAGGCAGCCCCAGCATTTT.